The rows below give T cell receptor beta chains drawn from one sample of a study of T cells in Graves' hyperthyroidism and ophthalmopathy. Via MiXCR, TCRdb re-called the multiplex PCR reads, giving one row per CDR3 protein. The data show about 600,000 distinct CDR3 sequences, 14% seen once. The sequencing input was blood. Source of these receptors: a young woman with Graves' ophthalmopathy. Each CDR3 is given with its conserved first and last residue. A D gene is named only where the DNA matches it firmly. Only some rows state a clone size, as once, few, many or a class for expanded clones.

j_call	v_call	d_call	clone_size	cdr3_aa	cdr3_nt
TRBJ2-1	TRBV5-1	-	many	CASSLTGTNEQFF	TGCGCCAGCAGCTTGACAGGGACAAACGAGCAGTTCTTC
TRBJ1-1	TRBV20-1	-	-	CSAEMGVKGTEAFF	TGCAGTGCTGAGATGGGAGTGAAGGGGACTGAAGCTTTCTTT
TRBJ1-1	TRBV30	TRBD1	few	CASGQGEPRIEAFF	TGTGCCTCAGGACAGGGGGAGCCCCGTATCGAAGCTTTCTTT
TRBJ1-1	TRBV10-3	-	many	CAISQGTEAFF	TGTGCCATCAGTCAGGGAACTGAAGCTTTCTTT
TRBJ2-5	TRBV7-9	-	many	CASSSDSQETQYF	TGTGCCAGCAGCTCAGACAGCCAAGAGACCCAGTACTTC
TRBJ2-7	TRBV5-1	-	many	CASSLGASLDYEQYF	TGCGCCAGCAGCTTAGGGGCGTCGTTAGACTACGAGCAGTACTTC
TRBJ1-1	TRBV12-3/TRBV12-4	-	many	CASSLGSGNTEAFF	TGTGCCAGCAGTTTAGGGTCAGGGAACACTGAAGCTTTCTTT
TRBJ1-2	TRBV7-9	TRBD1	many	CASSHETGYGYTF	TGTGCCAGCAGCCACGAGACAGGGTATGGCTACACCTTC
TRBJ1-1	TRBV6-2/TRBV6-3	TRBD1	few	CASSYYLIPGQPKINTEAFF	TGTGCCAGCAGTTACTATCTCATTCCGGGACAGCCGAAAATAAACACTGAAGCTTTCTTT
TRBJ2-3	TRBV4-2	TRBD2	once	CASSPGLAGQADTQYF	TGTGCCAGCAGCCCGGGACTAGCGGGACAGGCAGATACGCAGTATTTT
TRBJ2-1	TRBV7-9	-	many	CASSPAVRAPNEQFF	TGTGCCAGCAGCCCCGCGGTACGCGCCCCCAATGAGCAGTTCTTC
TRBJ2-2	TRBV7-3	-	-	CASSSAGTKGQAGELFF	TGTGCCAGCAGCTCTGCGGGAACGAAGGGTCAGGCCGGGGAGCTGTTTTTT
TRBJ2-2	TRBV7-9	TRBD1	many	CAILTGGRTGELFF	TGTGCCATCCTGACAGGGGGCAGGACCGGGGAGCTGTTTTTT
TRBJ1-5	TRBV9	-	many	CASSVGGPAGNQPQHF	TGTGCCAGCAGCGTAGGAGGTCCAGCCGGCAATCAGCCCCAGCATTTT
TRBJ2-5	TRBV13	TRBD2	few	CASSLVLTDQLAGGETQYF	TGTGCCAGCAGCTTAGTTCTTACCGACCAACTAGCGGGAGGAGAGACCCAGTACTTC
TRBJ1-4	TRBV9	-	-	CASRRLLNEKLFF	TGTGCCAGCAGGCGGCTCCTTAATGAAAAACTGTTTTTT
TRBJ2-7	TRBV6-1	-	many	CASSEGSGVSYEQYF	TGTGCCAGCAGTGAAGGGTCCGGCGTCTCCTACGAGCAGTACTTC
TRBJ2-1	TRBV6-2/TRBV6-3	TRBD2	many	CATAPGLAGGYSYNEQFF	TGTGCCACCGCGCCGGGACTAGCGGGAGGGTACTCCTACAATGAGCAGTTCTTC
TRBJ2-5	TRBV27	TRBD2	many	CASRVAGAWEETQYF	TGTGCCAGCAGAGTAGCGGGAGCTTGGGAAGAGACCCAGTACTTC
TRBJ2-3	TRBV2	-	many	CASSGWSDTQYF	TGTGCCAGCAGTGGGTGGTCAGATACGCAGTATTTT
TRBJ2-3	TRBV6-2/TRBV6-3	TRBD2	many	CASSYGAGAGTDTQYF	TGTGCCAGCAGTTACGGAGCGGGGGCAGGCACAGATACGCAGTATTTT
TRBJ1-2	TRBV4-1	-	-	CASSQDLKMAAHYGYTF	TGCGCCAGCAGCCAAGATCTCAAAATGGCAGCGCACTATGGCTACACCTTC
TRBJ1-5	TRBV7-2	TRBD1	few	CASSLVLGQGKTSNQPQHF	TGTGCCAGCAGCTTAGTTTTGGGACAGGGGAAGACTAGCAATCAGCCCCAGCATTTT
TRBJ1-2	TRBV5-1	TRBD1	many	CASSFAGGLGYEGYTF	TGCGCCAGCAGCTTCGCAGGGGGCTTGGGTTATGAAGGCTACACCTTC
TRBJ2-1	TRBV7-3	-	many	CASSLGVTSYNEQFF	TGTGCCAGCAGCTTAGGAGTTACCTCCTACAATGAGCAGTTCTTC
TRBJ1-5	TRBV12-3/TRBV12-4	TRBD1	many	CASSLGTGDRQPQHF	TGTGCCAGCAGTTTAGGGACAGGAGATCGTCAGCCCCAGCATTTT
TRBJ1-3	TRBV12-3/TRBV12-4	-	few	CASSLPSGGRDTIYF	TGTGCCAGCAGTTTACCCTCGGGAGGCAGGGACACCATATATTTT
TRBJ2-5	TRBV27	TRBD2	many	CASSWGGQETQYF	TGTGCCAGCAGCTGGGGGGGTCAAGAGACCCAGTACTTC
TRBJ1-5	TRBV20-1	-	many	CSARDRGFNQPQHF	TGCAGTGCTAGAGACAGGGGTTTCAATCAGCCCCAGCATTTT
TRBJ1-1	TRBV28	-	many	CASSSPAFEAFF	TGTGCCAGCAGTAGTCCGGCCTTTGAAGCTTTCTTT
TRBJ1-2	TRBV7-6	-	-	CASSLEGWVYGGYTF	TGTGCCAGCAGCTTAGAAGGTTGGGTTTACGGGGGCTACACCTTC
TRBJ1-2	TRBV4-1	TRBD1	many	CASSQAGTAGYTF	TGCGCCAGCAGCCAGGCCGGGACAGCAGGCTACACCTTC
TRBJ2-2	TRBV29-1	TRBD2	few	CSVPLAGADTGELFF	TGCAGCGTTCCGCTAGCGGGAGCGGACACCGGGGAGCTGTTTTTT
TRBJ2-7	TRBV19	TRBD2	many	CASSTRTSGRVEQYF	TGTGCCAGTAGTACCCGGACTAGCGGGAGAGTCGAGCAGTACTTC
TRBJ1-5	TRBV27	TRBD1	many	CASTPGTGYQPQHF	TGTGCCAGCACCCCCGGGACAGGGTATCAGCCCCAGCATTTT
TRBJ2-1	TRBV4-3	-	few	CASSQVSRSNEQFF	TGCGCCAGCAGCCAAGTATCCAGGAGCAATGAGCAGTTCTTC
TRBJ2-1	TRBV30	-	few	CAWTPGLAPATEQFF	TGTGCCTGGACCCCGGGGCTAGCCCCAGCAACTGAGCAGTTCTTC
TRBJ2-7	TRBV3-1	-	-	CASSQDRLFRLALPYEQYF	TGTGCCAGCAGCCAAGATAGGTTGTTCCGGCTAGCATTGCCATACGAGCAGTACTTC